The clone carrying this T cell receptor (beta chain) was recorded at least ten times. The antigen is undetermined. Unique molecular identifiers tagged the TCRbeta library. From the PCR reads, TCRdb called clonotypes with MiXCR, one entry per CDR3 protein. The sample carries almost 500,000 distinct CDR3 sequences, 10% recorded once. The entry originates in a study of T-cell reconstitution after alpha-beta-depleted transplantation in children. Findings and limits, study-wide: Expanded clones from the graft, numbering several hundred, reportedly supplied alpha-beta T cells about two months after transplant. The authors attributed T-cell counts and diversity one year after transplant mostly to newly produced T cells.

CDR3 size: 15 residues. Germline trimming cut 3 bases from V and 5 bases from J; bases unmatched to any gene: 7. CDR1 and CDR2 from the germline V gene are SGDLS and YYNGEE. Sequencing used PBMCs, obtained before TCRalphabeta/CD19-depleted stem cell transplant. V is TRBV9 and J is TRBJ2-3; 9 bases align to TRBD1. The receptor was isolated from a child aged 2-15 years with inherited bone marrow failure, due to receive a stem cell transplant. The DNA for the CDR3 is TGTGCCAGCAGCGCGGACAGGGGTTGGGGAGATACGCAGTATTTT. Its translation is CASSADRGWGDTQYF.